This TCR beta chain is from a study of vaccination effects on CD4 cells after COVID-19 (dated by TCRdb to about 2022). Describing the broader study: Each participant got two doses of an mRNA SARS-CoV-2 vaccine, either BNT162b2 or mRNA-1273. The study compared SARS-CoV-2 spike-specific CD4+ TCR repertoires before and after mRNA vaccination in COVID-19 convalescent patients and infection-naive vaccine recipients. A total of 10 COVID-19 convalescent patients and several SARS-CoV-2-naive healthy vaccine recipients were included in the full study. The Oncomine TCR Beta short-read assay on an Illumina iSeq 100 was used to sequence cultures from other donors in the study. What the work shows at the level of the full study, not this receptor alone: Both infection-induced and vaccine-induced clones contracted markedly at late post-vaccination timepoints, which is consistent with waning T cell responses. Limitations of the study were the small number of convalescent patients and the absence of early post-infection timepoints. Among healthy vaccine recipients, nearly all vaccine-induced clones were SARS-CoV-2 mono-reactive, and only 1 of 255 was cross-reactive with common cold coronaviruses.

Based on the germline V gene (reference sequence), the CDR1 and CDR2 sequences are GTSNPN and SVGIG. V loses 2 bases of germline sequence and J loses 3 bases, and the interval between the two ends is 8 bases. Including the terminal cysteine and phenylalanine, the CDR3 comprises 14 residues. Left in the record is the CDR3 DNA by itself, 42 bases read in frame from the first base. Library prep was done by the immunoSEQ multiplex PCR assay. DNA from the CD4+ T cells that had been cultured and isolated underwent TCR beta CDR3 sequencing. On the authors' methods: Non-productive TCR sequences were removed, reads were trimmed to the CDR3 region, and CDR3s of at least 7 amino acids were retained. The MANAFEST web app was used to identify antigen-specific clonotypes by comparing expansion in peptide wells with expansion in reference cultures. To count as positive, a clone had to show expansion at FDR<0.05 compared with the reference and with all other wells, an odds ratio above 5, and a frequency above 0.1% in two replicate wells. A clonotype was defined as cross-reactive if the clonotype was significantly expanded both in SARS-CoV-2 spike wells and in at least one common cold coronavirus spike condition. CDR3 similarity was assessed by Levenshtein distance with the stringdist R package, and unrooted trees were built with ape in R 3.6.1. Not all clones reach the TCRdb copy of this immuneACCESS table, which keeps in-frame sequences only. Checked studies attribute under half of the gap to unresolved V genes and leave the rest unexplained. The V and J calls and clone size are taken from that table; D and trimming were inferred from the DNA. Present in this sample are 50,000 to 65,000 clones, just under 80% of which were seen just once. About 6% of the sample is held by the ten biggest clonotypes.

In the ViraFEST assay, PBMC were stimulated with viral peptide pools, and antigen-specific CD4+ T cell clonotypes were then identified by expansion using TCR sequencing. After 10 days of culture, CD4+ T cells were isolated with the EasySep CD4+ T cell isolation kit. The absence of prior SARS-CoV-2 infection in healthy vaccine recipients was confirmed by negative nucleocapsid antibodies before and after vaccination. Each well held two million PBMC cultured in IMDM containing roughly 5% human AB serum, 8.5 to 10 IU/ml IL-2 and gentamicin, along with around 11 ug/ml peptides. On days 3 and 7, half of the culture medium was replaced with fresh IL-2-containing medium. Unless noted otherwise, every peptide stimulation condition was grown in triplicate wells. PBMC were separated from whole blood using Ficoll-Paque Plus gradient centrifugation and were then either cryopreserved at -140C or used fresh. The spike proteins of SARS-CoV-2 and of the common cold coronaviruses HCoV-NL63, HCoV-OC43 and HCoV-229E were spanned by overlapping peptide pools. Genomic DNA was extracted from cultured CD4+ T cells with the QIAamp micro DNA kit.

With regard to this clone: Its antigen remains unidentified. No much larger clone exists at a distance of one base, and base qualities are not known.

The rearrangement joined TRBV30 to TRBJ2-6, with no confident D gene call. This TCR was recovered from a human donor who received a COVID-19 vaccine. Sequences were derived from CD4+ T cells from PBMCs cultured with HCoV-OC43 spike peptides, sampled before COVID-19 vaccination. The intended sense of this specimen's cell subset or site label: HCoV-OC43 spike overlapping peptide pool stimulation. The DNA reads TGTGCCTGGAGTAACGATTTTGGGGCCAACGTCCTGACTTTC. This codes for CAWSNDFGANVLTF. This CDR3, with the reference TRBV30 and TRBJ2-6 proteins standing in past its ends, gives the full variable domain SQTIHQWPATLVQPVGSPLSLECTVEGTSNPNLYWYRQAAGRGLQLLFYSVGIGQISSEVPQNLSASRPQDRQFILSSKKLLLSDSGFYLCAWSNDFGANVLTFGAGSRLTVL.